The sequence of this T cell receptor (beta chain) was determined in a study of tumor-infiltrating lymphocytes in primary liver carcinoma. Study-level background: The study obtained roughly 3.65 to 7.5 million productive TCRbeta reads per sample, similar across tissue types.

V lost 7 bases and J 4 bases, leaving 25 bases between the germline ends. The CDR3 runs 17 residues. Germline assignment: CDR1 MGHDK and CDR2 SYGVNS. From approximately 530 ng of total RNA, TCR beta-specific cDNA was reverse-transcribed using a constant-region primer. Libraries covering TCR beta were generated through three nested multiplex PCR rounds (using a slightly modified ARM-PCR). TRBV1-TRBV30 forward primers and a C-beta reverse primer were used in the first two PCR rounds, which each ran for 9 to 10 cycles. TCRdb reprocessed the multiplex PCR reads via MiXCR and lists one record per CDR3 protein. The table shows approximately 320,000 distinct CDR3 sequences, with almost 60% occurring only once. Unsorted whole blood yielded blood RNA, and germline DNA was extracted as well. The patients, who had chronic HBV infection, were treatment-naive (untreated). Before the surgical procedure, approximately 4 milliliters of peripheral blood were collected.

The rearrangement links TRBV25-1 to TRBJ1-1, with D possibly matching TRBD1 (5 bases). This sequence originates from a woman aged 25 to 39 with primary liver carcinoma and hepatitis B virus infection. Sequencing was performed on peripheral blood. DNA for the CDR3: TGTGCCAGCATGGGGGGGTTCCGTTTAGGTGGTAGCACTGAAGCTTTCTTT. Translating gives CASMGGFRLGGSTEAFF.